The 19 T cell receptor beta chains listed next were all sequenced from one sample in a study of yellow fever vaccine responses in identical twins. MiXCR was run by TCRdb on the RT-PCR reads, yielding one entry per CDR3 protein. The profile shows fewer than 700 distinct CDR3 sequences, 81% of them singletons. The sequenced sample was T cells from blood (PBMCs), unsorted or a sorted subset (not recorded which), obtained before or after yellow fever vaccination (not recorded which). These receptors were taken from a female donor who received the yellow fever vaccine.

The V gene is TRBV11-1, the J gene TRBJ2-1, with a possible D match to TRBD2 (6 bases). The V and J ends lost 8 bases and 0 bases respectively, with 14 bases between them. Germline V gives CDR1 SGHAT, CDR2 FQDESV (reference sequence). The CDR3 spans 15 residues. As DNA, the CDR3 is TGTGCCAGCCCCGGGGGAGTTAGCTCCTACAATGAGCAGTTCTTC. This gives the protein CASPGGVSSYNEQFF. The variable domain in full, with the rest retrieved from reference TRBV11-1 and TRBJ2-1, is EAEVAQSPRYKITEKSQAVAFWCDPISGHATLYWYRQILGQGPELLVQFQDESVVDDSQLPKDRFSAERLKGVDSTLKIQPAELGDSAMYLCASPGGVSSYNEQFFGPGTRLTVL.

This rearrangement joins TRBV4-1 to TRBJ1-1; a weak D match, TRBD1 (5 bases). This CDR3 comprises 14 residues. Trimming removed 0 bases from V and 6 bases from J, with 11 bases in between. Germline CDR1 is MGHRA and CDR2 is YSYEKL. This CDR3 is CASSQDWAGPEAFF. In DNA, the CDR3 is TGCGCCAGCAGCCAAGATTGGGCAGGGCCTGAAGCTTTCTTT.

The chain couples TRBV20-1 to TRBJ2-7, with D possibly TRBD2 on 6 matching bases. This CDR3 is built from 12 residues. Trimming pared 6 bases from V and 3 bases from J, leaving 12 bases between. Germline V gives CDR1 DFQATT, CDR2 SNEGSKA (reference sequence). The chain's CDR3 is CSAPDYDYEQYF. CDR3 in DNA: TGCAGTGCACCGGACTACGACTACGAGCAGTACTTC.

The V call is TRBV4-1, the J call TRBJ2-5; TRBD1 or TRBD2 may be the D gene (5 bases each). The CDR3 extends over 14 amino acids. V shed 1 base and J shed 9 bases, with 15 bases lying between them. Germline CDR1 MGHRA, CDR2 YSYEKL. This chain's CDR3 is CASSQGSLLGAQYF. The CDR3 DNA follows: TGCGCCAGCAGCCAAGGCAGCCTCCTGGGGGCCCAGTACTTC.

The J gene is TRBJ2-7, the V gene TRBV11-3; 9 bases line up with TRBD2. CDR1 SGHNT and CDR2 YENEEA come from the germline V gene. The CDR3 length is 14 residues. With V trimmed by 1 base and J by 3 bases, 1 base remained unmatched. The CDR3 nucleotides are TGTGCCAGCAGCTTAGGGACTAGCGTCTACGAGCAGTACGTC. Protein: CASSLGTSVYEQYV.

The chain is built from TRBV30 and TRBJ1-1; D not resolved. Germline-derived CDR1 and CDR2 are GTSNPN and SVGIG (reference sequence). This CDR3 contains 16 residues. Trimming took off 0 bases at V and 3 bases at J, with 17 bases between the two ends. CDR3 in amino acids: CAWSVRRTGSYTEAFF. Written as DNA, the CDR3 is TGTGCCTGGAGTGTACGAAGAACTGGGAGCTACACTGAAGCTTTCTTT.

This chain joins TRBV5-5 and TRBJ2-1, with 11 positions matching TRBD2. CDR1 is SGHKS and CDR2 is YYEKEE in the germline V gene (reference sequence). The CDR3 has 15 amino acids. The V and J ends lost 4 bases and 5 bases, in that order; junction bases with no gene match: 5. CDR3 coding DNA: TGTGCCAGCAGCATGACTAGCGGGACCAACAATGAGCAGTTCTTC. Translation gives CASSMTSGTNNEQFF.

Relative to its sample, this clonotype is hyperexpanded (1% or more). The rearrangement links TRBV30 to TRBJ1-2; possibly TRBD1 for D (6 bases). V lost 1 base and J lost 4, with 13 bases in between. This CDR3 has 14 amino acids. Germline CDR1 is GTSNPN and CDR2 is SVGIG (reference sequence). CDR3 protein: CAWSEGEWSYGYTF. The DNA for the CDR3 is TGTGCCTGGAGTGAGGGGGAGTGGAGCTATGGCTACACCTTC. Combining the CDR3 with reference TRBV30 and TRBJ1-2 gives the whole variable domain SQTIHQWPATLVQPVGSPLSLECTVEGTSNPNLYWYRQAAGRGLQLLFYSVGIGQISSEVPQNLSASRPQDRQFILSSKKLLLSDSGFYLCAWSEGEWSYGYTFGSGTRLTVV.

The chain is built from TRBV30 and TRBJ1-1; D is uncertain. CDR3 length equals 14 residues. Germline CDR1 and CDR2: GTSNPN and SVGIG (reference sequence). Trimming removed 0 bases at V and 3 bases at J, with 11 bases between. The CDR3 here is CAWSVPGLHTEAFF. The CDR3 DNA reads as TGTGCCTGGAGTGTACCGGGGTTACACACTGAAGCTTTCTTT.

The chain links TRBV11-1 to TRBJ2-7; D is undetermined. CDR3 length: 12 residues. Trimming took 4 bases from V and 3 from J, leaving 7 bases between them. Germline lookup yields CDR1 SGHAT and CDR2 FQDESV (reference sequence). The CDR3 loop reads CASSSEYYEQYV. CDR3 bases: TGTGCCAGCAGCTCTGAATACTACGAGCAGTACGTC.

The J gene is TRBJ2-6, the V gene TRBV11-1, with unresolved D. V was shortened by 7 bases and J by 0 bases, with 13 bases between the two germline ends. CDR1 is SGHAT, CDR2 FQDESV, per germline (reference sequence). The CDR3 totals 16 residues. This chain's CDR3 is CASNTERSSGANVLTF. CDR3 nucleotides: TGTGCCAGCAACACAGAAAGGAGCTCTGGGGCCAACGTCCTGACTTTC.

J is TRBJ2-3 and V is TRBV11-1; the D call may be TRBD1 or TRBD2 (6 bases each). The CDR3 extends over 16 amino acids. Between the trimmed V and J ends, which lost 3 bases and 3 bases, there was a span of 16 bases. The germline CDR1 and CDR2 sequences are SGHAT and FQDESV (reference sequence). The CDR3 loop is CASSFNPGAKTDTQYF. As DNA, the CDR3 is TGTGCCAGCAGCTTCAATCCGGGGGCAAAGACAGATACGCAGTATTTT.

The chain combines TRBV21-1 with TRBJ2-2; the D call in the table, TRBD1, was not verified against the DNA. TRBV21-1 is described as a pseudogene. The CDR3 covers 17 residues. The CDR3 bases are TGTGCCAGCAGCTCCCGGGATAGGGGAAAGAACACCGGGGAGCTGTTTTTT. Encoded protein: CASSSRDRGKNTGELFF.

This chain joins TRBV10-3 and TRBJ1-1; 11 bases fit TRBD1. The CDR3 is 15 residues long. V lost 4 bases to trimming and J lost 4 bases; unmatched junction nucleotides: 5. The germline CDR1 and CDR2 sequences are ENHRY and SYGVKD. The CDR3 protein is CAISGVGQGATEAFF. The CDR3 region has the DNA TGTGCCATCAGTGGGGTTGGACAGGGGGCCACTGAAGCTTTCTTT.

The chain employs TRBV29-1 and TRBJ2-1; TRBD2 aligns across 13 bases. The V gene's germline CDR1 is SQVTM and CDR2 ANQGSEA. The junction had 2 bases not matched to a gene; V was cut back by 5 bases and J by 7 bases. This CDR3 is built from 13 residues. DNA of the CDR3: TGCAGCGTTCTGACTAGCGGGAGGAATGAGCAGTTCTTC. It translates to CSVLTSGRNEQFF.

This clonotype was found a few times. The chain links TRBV23-1 to TRBJ2-1; TRBD2 matches 9 bases. TRBV23-1 is recorded as an ORF, its role being uncertain. This CDR3 has 18 amino acids. After removal of 3 bases from V and 4 bases from J, the junction contained 13 bases not matched to a gene. The DNA for the CDR3 is TGCGCCAGCAGTCAGACTAGCGGTCCGGCTTCGGTTTACAATGAGCAGTTCTTC. Translating gives CASSQTSGPASVYNEQFF.

This clonotype showed up just once. The rearrangement links TRBV10-1 to TRBJ1-1, with 7 positions matching TRBD1. Germline-derived CDR1 and CDR2 are WNHNN and SYGVQD (reference sequence). The CDR3 contains 11 residues. The ends lost 8 bases at V and 3 bases at J; junction bases unmatched: 0. CDR3 in DNA: TGCGCCAGCGACAGGGACACTGAAGCTTTCTTT. It codes for CASDRDTEAFF.

V and J are TRBV15 and TRBJ1-3; D is uncertain. V lost 3 bases, J lost 4 bases, and 7 bases lay in between. The CDR3 consists of 13 residues. Germline V gene sequence: CDR1 LNHNV, CDR2 YYDKDF (reference sequence). The CDR3 nucleotides read TGTGCCACCAGCAGCGGATCCGGAAACACCATATATTTT. Residues: CATSSGSGNTIYF.

This clonotype has a single count. The junction does not match germline at one end; this may be a read error. The J gene is TRBJ2-1, the V gene TRBV7-7; TRBD1 or TRBD2 may be the D gene (6 bases each). Germline V CDR1 and CDR2: SSHAT, FNYEAQ (reference sequence). The CDR3 has 18 amino acids. The DNA of the CDR3 is TGTGCTAGCAGCCCGCCATACCCGGGGGCGATCACCTACAATGAGCAGTTCTTC. This translates into CASSPPYPGAITYNEQFF.